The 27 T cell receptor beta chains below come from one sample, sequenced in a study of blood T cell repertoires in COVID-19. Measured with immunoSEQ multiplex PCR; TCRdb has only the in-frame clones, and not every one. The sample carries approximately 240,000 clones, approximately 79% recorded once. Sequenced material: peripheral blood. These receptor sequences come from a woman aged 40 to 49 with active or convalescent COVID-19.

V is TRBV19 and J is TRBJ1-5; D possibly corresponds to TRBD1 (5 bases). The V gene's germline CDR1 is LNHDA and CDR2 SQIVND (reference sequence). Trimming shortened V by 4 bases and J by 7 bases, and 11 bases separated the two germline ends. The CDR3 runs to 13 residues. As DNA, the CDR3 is TGTGCCAGTAGTAATCAGGGAGGCCAGCCCCAGCATTTT. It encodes CASSNQGGQPQHF.

CDR3 residues: CASRAPGLNSGNTIYF. CDR3 in DNA: TGTGCCAGCAGGGCCCCGGGACTCAACTCTGGAAACACCATATATTTT. The chain couples TRBV2 to TRBJ1-3; maybe TRBD1 (5 bases). V lost 6 bases and J lost 0, with 15 bases in between. The CDR3 is 16 residues long. CDR1 and CDR2 from the germline V gene are SNHLY and FYNNEI.

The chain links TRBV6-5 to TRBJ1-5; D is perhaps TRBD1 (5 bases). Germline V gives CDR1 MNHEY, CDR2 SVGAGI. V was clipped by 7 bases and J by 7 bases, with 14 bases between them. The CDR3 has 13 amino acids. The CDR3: CASNQGPNQPQHF. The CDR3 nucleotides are TGTGCCAGCAATCAGGGCCCCAACCAGCCCCAGCATTTT.

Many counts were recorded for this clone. CDR3 region: CASSLGDRGRNEQFF. The CDR3 region has the DNA TGTGCCAGCAGCTTGGGGGACAGGGGTCGAAATGAGCAGTTCTTC. The genes are TRBV5-6 and TRBJ2-1; 10 bases are a match to TRBD1. CDR1 is SGHDT, CDR2 YYEEEE, per germline. With 0 bases clipped from V and 7 bases from J, the junction kept 4 bases outside the gene matches. This CDR3 region has 15 residues. Full variable domain (missing parts from reference TRBV5-6 and TRBJ2-1): DAGVTQSPTHLIKTRGQQVTLRCSPKSGHDTVSWYQQALGQGPQFIFQYYEEEERQRGNFPDRFSGHQFPNYSSELNVNALLLGDSALYLCASSLGDRGRNEQFFGPGTRLTVL.

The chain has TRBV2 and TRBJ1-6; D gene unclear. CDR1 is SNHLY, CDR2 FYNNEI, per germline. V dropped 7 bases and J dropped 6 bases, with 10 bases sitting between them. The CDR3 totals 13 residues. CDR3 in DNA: TGTGCCAGCAATATCGGCGGTAATTCACCCCTCCACTTT. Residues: CASNIGGNSPLHF.

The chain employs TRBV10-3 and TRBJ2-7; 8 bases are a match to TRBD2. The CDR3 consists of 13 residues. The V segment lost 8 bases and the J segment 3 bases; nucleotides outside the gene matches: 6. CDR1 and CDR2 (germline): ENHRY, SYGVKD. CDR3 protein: CAIRAGEDYEQYV. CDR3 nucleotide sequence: TGTGCCATCCGAGCGGGGGAGGACTACGAGCAGTACGTC.

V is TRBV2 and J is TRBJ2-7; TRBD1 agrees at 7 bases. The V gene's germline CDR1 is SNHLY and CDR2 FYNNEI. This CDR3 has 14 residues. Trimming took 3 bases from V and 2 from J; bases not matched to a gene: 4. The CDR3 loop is CASSDQTGTYEQYF. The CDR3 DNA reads TGTGCCAGCAGTGACCAGACAGGGACCTACGAGCAGTACTTC.

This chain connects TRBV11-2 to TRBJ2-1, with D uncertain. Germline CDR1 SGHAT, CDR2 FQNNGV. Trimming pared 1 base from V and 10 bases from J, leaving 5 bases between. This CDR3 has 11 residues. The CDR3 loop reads CASSLGAEQFF. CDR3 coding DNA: TGTGCCAGCAGCTTAGGAGCGGAGCAGTTCTTC.

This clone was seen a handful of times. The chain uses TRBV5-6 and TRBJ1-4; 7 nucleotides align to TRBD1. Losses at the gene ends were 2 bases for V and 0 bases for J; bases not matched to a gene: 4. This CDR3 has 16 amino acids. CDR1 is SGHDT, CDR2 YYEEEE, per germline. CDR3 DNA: TGTGCCAGCAGCTTCCCCGGGACAGCAACTAATGAAAAACTGTTTTTT. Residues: CASSFPGTATNEKLFF.

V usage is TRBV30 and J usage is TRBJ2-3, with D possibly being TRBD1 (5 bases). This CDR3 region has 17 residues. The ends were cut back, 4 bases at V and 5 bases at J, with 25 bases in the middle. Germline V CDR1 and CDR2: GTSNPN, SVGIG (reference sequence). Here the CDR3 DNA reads TGTGCCTGGAATCCCACAACCAGGACAATAAGTGGAGATACGCAGTATTTT. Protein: CAWNPTTRTISGDTQYF.

The CDR3 sequence: CASSEMGRESKNIQYF. Here the CDR3 DNA reads TGTGCCAGCAGTGAGATGGGGAGGGAATCTAAAAACATTCAGTACTTC. The rearrangement uses TRBV2 and TRBJ2-4, with TRBD2 matching over 7 bases. There are 16 residues in the CDR3. V lost 3 bases, J lost 4 bases, and 9 bases stayed unmatched. Germline V gene sequence: CDR1 SNHLY, CDR2 FYNNEI. Full variable domain (rest looked up from reference TRBV2 and TRBJ2-4): EPEVTQTPSHQVTQMGQEVILRCVPISNHLYFYWYRQILGQKVEFLVSFYNNEISEKSEIFDDQFSVERPDGSNFTLKIRSTKLEDSAMYFCASSEMGRESKNIQYFGAGTRLSVL.

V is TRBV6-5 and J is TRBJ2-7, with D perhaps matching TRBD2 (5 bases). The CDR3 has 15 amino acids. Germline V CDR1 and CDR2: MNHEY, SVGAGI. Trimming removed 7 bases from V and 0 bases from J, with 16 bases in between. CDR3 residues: CASTSRGSSSYEQYV. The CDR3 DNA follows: TGTGCCAGCACCTCACGGGGTTCTAGCTCCTACGAGCAGTACGTC.

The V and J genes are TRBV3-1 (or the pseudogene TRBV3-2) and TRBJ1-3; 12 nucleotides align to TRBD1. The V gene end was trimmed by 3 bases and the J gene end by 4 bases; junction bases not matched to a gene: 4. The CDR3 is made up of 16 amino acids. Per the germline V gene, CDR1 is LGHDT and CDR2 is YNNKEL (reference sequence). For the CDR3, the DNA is TGTGCCAGCAGCCATGGGGGACAGGGGGCAGGAAACACCATATATTTT. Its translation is CASSHGGQGAGNTIYF.

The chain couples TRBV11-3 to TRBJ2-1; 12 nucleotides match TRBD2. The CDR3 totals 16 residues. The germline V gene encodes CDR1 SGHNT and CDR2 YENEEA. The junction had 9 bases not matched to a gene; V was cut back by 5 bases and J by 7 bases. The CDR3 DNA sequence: TGTGCCAGCAGCACGTCGACTAGCGGGGGCCTAAATGAGCAGTTCTTC. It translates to CASSTSTSGGLNEQFF.

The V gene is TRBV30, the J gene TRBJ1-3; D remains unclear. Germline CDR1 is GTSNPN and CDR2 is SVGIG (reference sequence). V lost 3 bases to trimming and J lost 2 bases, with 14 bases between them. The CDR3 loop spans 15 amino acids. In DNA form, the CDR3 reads TGTGCCTGGAGCCCCTCCTCTATAGCTGGAAACACCATATATTTT. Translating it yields CAWSPSSIAGNTIYF.

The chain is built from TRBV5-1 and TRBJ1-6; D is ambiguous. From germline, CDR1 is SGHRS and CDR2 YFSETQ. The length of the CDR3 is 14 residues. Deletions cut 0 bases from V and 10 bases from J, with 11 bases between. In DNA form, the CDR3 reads TGCGCCAGCAGCTTGGACCGATTGGCCTCACCCCTCCACTTT. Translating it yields CASSLDRLASPLHF. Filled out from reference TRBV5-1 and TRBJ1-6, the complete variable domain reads KAGVTQTPRYLIKTRGQQVTLSCSPISGHRSVSWYQQTPGQGLQFLFEYFSETQRNKGNFPGRFSGRQFSNSRSEMNVSTLELGDSALYLCASSLDRLASPLHFGNGTRLTVT.

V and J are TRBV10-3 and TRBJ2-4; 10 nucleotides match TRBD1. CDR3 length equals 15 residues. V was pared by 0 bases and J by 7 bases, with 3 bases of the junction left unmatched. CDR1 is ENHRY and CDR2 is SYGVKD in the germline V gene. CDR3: CAISESRTGGNIQYF. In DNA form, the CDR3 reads TGTGCCATCAGTGAGTCGCGGACAGGGGGGAACATTCAGTACTTC.

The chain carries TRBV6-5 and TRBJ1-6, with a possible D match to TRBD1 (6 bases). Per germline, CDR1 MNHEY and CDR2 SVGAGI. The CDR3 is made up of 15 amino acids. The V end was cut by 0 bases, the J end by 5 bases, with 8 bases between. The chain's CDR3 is CASSYSRQDNSPLHF. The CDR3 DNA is TGTGCCAGCAGTTACTCGAGACAGGATAATTCACCCCTCCACTTT.

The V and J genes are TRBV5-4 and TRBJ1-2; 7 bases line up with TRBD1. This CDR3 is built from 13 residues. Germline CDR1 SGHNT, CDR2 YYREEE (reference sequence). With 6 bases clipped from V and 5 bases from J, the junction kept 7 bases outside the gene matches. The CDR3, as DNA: TGTGCCAGCATCCTCCCGGGACAGTATGGCTACACCTTC. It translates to CASILPGQYGYTF.

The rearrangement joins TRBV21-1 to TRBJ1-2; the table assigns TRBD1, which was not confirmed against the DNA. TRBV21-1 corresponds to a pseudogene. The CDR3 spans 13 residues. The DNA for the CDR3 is TGTGCCAGCAGCAAAGCAGGGGGCTATGGCTACACCTTC. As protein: CASSKAGGYGYTF.

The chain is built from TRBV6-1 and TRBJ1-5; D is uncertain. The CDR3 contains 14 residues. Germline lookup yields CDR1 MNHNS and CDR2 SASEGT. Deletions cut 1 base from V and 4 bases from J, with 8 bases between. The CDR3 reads CASSEGAGNQPQHF. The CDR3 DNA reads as TGTGCCAGCAGTGAAGGGGCGGGGAATCAGCCCCAGCATTTT.

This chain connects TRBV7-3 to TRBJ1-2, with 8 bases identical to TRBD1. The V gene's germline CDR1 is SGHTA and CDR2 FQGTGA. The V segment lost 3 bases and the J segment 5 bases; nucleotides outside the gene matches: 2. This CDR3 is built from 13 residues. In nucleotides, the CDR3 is TGTGCCAGCAGCTTGCAGGGGGCATATGGCTACACCTTC. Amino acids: CASSLQGAYGYTF.

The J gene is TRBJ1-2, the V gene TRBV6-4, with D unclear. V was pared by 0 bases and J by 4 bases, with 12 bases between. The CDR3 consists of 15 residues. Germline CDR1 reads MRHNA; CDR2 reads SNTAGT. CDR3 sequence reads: CASSDSGSERYGYTF. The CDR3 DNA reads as TGTGCCAGCAGTGACTCGGGGAGCGAACGCTATGGCTACACCTTC.

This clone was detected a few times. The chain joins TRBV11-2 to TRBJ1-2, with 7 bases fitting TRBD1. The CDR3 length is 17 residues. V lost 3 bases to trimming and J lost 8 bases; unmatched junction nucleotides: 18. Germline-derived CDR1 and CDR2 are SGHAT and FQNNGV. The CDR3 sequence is CASSFRDRAQPMRGYTF. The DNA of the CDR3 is TGTGCCAGCAGCTTTCGAGACAGGGCCCAACCTATGAGAGGCTACACCTTC.

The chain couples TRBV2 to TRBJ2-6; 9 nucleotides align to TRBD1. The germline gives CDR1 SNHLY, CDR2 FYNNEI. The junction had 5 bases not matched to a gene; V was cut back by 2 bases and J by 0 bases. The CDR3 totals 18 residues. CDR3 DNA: TGTGCCAGCAGTGAACCGGGACAGGGAAACTCTGGGGCCAACGTCCTGACTTTC. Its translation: CASSEPGQGNSGANVLTF.

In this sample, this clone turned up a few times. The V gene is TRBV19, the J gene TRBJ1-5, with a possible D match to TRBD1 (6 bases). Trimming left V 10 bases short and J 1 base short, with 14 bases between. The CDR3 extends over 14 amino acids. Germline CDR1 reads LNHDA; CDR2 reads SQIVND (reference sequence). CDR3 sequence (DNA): TGTGCCACCAGGGAGGGGGGAAGCAATCAGCCCCAGCATTTT. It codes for CATREGGSNQPQHF.

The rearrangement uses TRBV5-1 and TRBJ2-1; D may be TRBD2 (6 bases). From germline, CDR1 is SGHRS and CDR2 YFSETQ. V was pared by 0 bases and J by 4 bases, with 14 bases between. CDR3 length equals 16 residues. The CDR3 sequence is CASSLGRLASYNEQFF. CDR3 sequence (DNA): TGCGCCAGCAGCTTGGGGCGGCTAGCGTCGTACAATGAGCAGTTCTTC.